A selection of T cell receptor beta chains follows, all from one sample in a study of CD4 T cells in relation to SARS-CoV-2 and coronaviruses. TCRdb's table, derived via immunoSEQ multiplex PCR, lists solely in-frame clones and lacks some. The repertoire includes about 55,000 clones, 70% to 90% of them detected once, and under 1.5% sits in the top ten. Sequencing used memory CD4+ T cells from PBMCs. These receptors originate from a human donor in good health. CDR3s include the opening cysteine and the closing phenylalanine or tryptophan. The order of the fields is V gene, clone size, CDR3 length, D gene, J gene, CDR3 protein, CDR3 DNA. D genes are given only for firm matches. Size is stated for part of the rows, as once, few or many counts, or as a class when the clone is expanded.

V gene: TRBV7-2
clone size: NA
CDR3 length: 16
D gene: NA
J gene: TRBJ1-2
CDR3 protein: CASSLRTVRGSHGYTF
CDR3 DNA: TGTGCCAGCAGCTTAAGGACCGTCCGGGGGAGCCATGGCTACACCTTC

V gene: TRBV6-6
clone size: few
CDR3 length: 16
D gene: NA
J gene: TRBJ1-5
CDR3 protein: CASTYRDGYSNQPQHF
CDR3 DNA: TGTGCCAGCACTTACCGGGACGGTTATAGCAATCAGCCCCAGCATTTT

V gene: TRBV3-1/TRBV3-2
clone size: NA
CDR3 length: 14
D gene: TRBD2
J gene: TRBJ2-5
CDR3 protein: CASSRVRDYRTQYF
CDR3 DNA: TGTGCCAGCAGCCGGGTCCGGGACTATCGAACCCAGTACTTC

V gene: TRBV19
clone size: NA
CDR3 length: 14
D gene: TRBD1
J gene: TRBJ1-4
CDR3 protein: CASSMGQGYEKLFF
CDR3 DNA: TGTGCCAGTAGTATGGGACAGGGATATGAAAAACTGTTTTTT

V gene: TRBV27
clone size: NA
CDR3 length: 14
D gene: NA
J gene: TRBJ2-3
CDR3 protein: CASKLRRATDTQYF
CDR3 DNA: TGTGCCAGCAAGTTGCGCCGGGCGACAGATACGCAGTATTTT

V gene: TRBV3-1/TRBV3-2
clone size: NA
CDR3 length: 16
D gene: TRBD2
J gene: TRBJ2-5
CDR3 protein: CASSQGLAGGQETQYF
CDR3 DNA: TGTGCCAGCAGCCAAGGCCTAGCGGGAGGGCAAGAGACCCAGTACTTC

V gene: TRBV27
clone size: few
CDR3 length: 15
D gene: TRBD1
J gene: TRBJ2-2
CDR3 protein: CASSLFSGGTGELFF
CDR3 DNA: TGTGCCAGCAGTTTATTTTCAGGGGGCACCGGGGAGCTGTTTTTT

V gene: TRBV3-1/TRBV3-2
clone size: NA
CDR3 length: 15
D gene: NA
J gene: TRBJ2-1
CDR3 protein: CASSQESDSYNEQFF
CDR3 DNA: TGTGCCAGCAGCCAAGAGTCCGACTCCTACAATGAGCAGTTCTTC

V gene: TRBV9
clone size: NA
CDR3 length: 17
D gene: NA
J gene: TRBJ1-5
CDR3 protein: CASSVVLGEVKNQPQHF
CDR3 DNA: TGTGCCAGCAGCGTAGTCTTGGGAGAGGTAAAAAATCAGCCCCAGCATTTT

V gene: TRBV9
clone size: once
CDR3 length: 15
D gene: NA
J gene: TRBJ1-5
CDR3 protein: CARGWASHSNQPQHF
CDR3 DNA: TGTGCCAGGGGTTGGGCTTCCCATAGCAATCAGCCCCAGCATTTT

V gene: TRBV10-3
clone size: NA
CDR3 length: 16
D gene: TRBD2
J gene: TRBJ2-1
CDR3 protein: CAISEAAGGHYNEQFF
CDR3 DNA: TGTGCCATCAGTGAAGCAGCGGGAGGACACTACAATGAGCAGTTCTTC

V gene: TRBV7-9
clone size: NA
CDR3 length: 19
D gene: TRBD1
J gene: TRBJ2-3
CDR3 protein: CASSFGQVWGQGNTDTQYF
CDR3 DNA: TGTGCCAGCAGCTTTGGCCAAGTGTGGGGACAGGGTAACACAGATACGCAGTATTTT

V gene: TRBV11-2
clone size: NA
CDR3 length: 15
D gene: TRBD1
J gene: TRBJ2-1
CDR3 protein: CASSPTGGFSNEQFF
CDR3 DNA: TGTGCCAGCAGCCCAACAGGGGGCTTCTCCAATGAGCAGTTCTTC

V gene: TRBV7-2
clone size: NA
CDR3 length: 14
D gene: NA
J gene: TRBJ1-1
CDR3 protein: CASSFDWVATEAFF
CDR3 DNA: TGTGCCAGCAGCTTTGACTGGGTGGCCACTGAAGCTTTCTTT

V gene: TRBV7-9
clone size: NA
CDR3 length: 11
D gene: TRBD2
J gene: TRBJ2-1
CDR3 protein: CAFAGDNEQFF
CDR3 DNA: TGTGCCTTTGCGGGGGACAATGAGCAGTTCTTC

V gene: TRBV5-1
clone size: NA
CDR3 length: 15
D gene: NA
J gene: TRBJ1-2
CDR3 protein: CASSIGHLANYGYTF
CDR3 DNA: TGCGCCAGCAGCATAGGACACCTAGCTAACTATGGCTACACCTTC

V gene: TRBV9
clone size: few
CDR3 length: 14
D gene: NA
J gene: TRBJ2-7
CDR3 protein: CASSPRWGSYEQYF
CDR3 DNA: TGTGCCAGCAGCCCCCGATGGGGTTCGTACGAGCAGTACTTC

V gene: TRBV7-9
clone size: NA
CDR3 length: 15
D gene: TRBD1
J gene: TRBJ1-4
CDR3 protein: CASSPNRGANEKLFF
CDR3 DNA: TGTGCCAGCAGCCCCAACAGGGGGGCTAATGAAAAACTGTTTTTT

V gene: TRBV28
clone size: NA
CDR3 length: 13
D gene: NA
J gene: TRBJ1-2
CDR3 protein: CASSLYLYYGYTF
CDR3 DNA: TGTGCCAGCAGTTTGTACCTGTACTATGGCTACACCTTC

V gene: TRBV6-5
clone size: NA
CDR3 length: 16
D gene: TRBD2
J gene: TRBJ2-3
CDR3 protein: CASSYTSGKYTDTQYF
CDR3 DNA: TGTGCCAGCAGTTATACAAGCGGGAAGTATACAGATACGCAGTATTTT

V gene: TRBV28
clone size: NA
CDR3 length: 16
D gene: TRBD2
J gene: TRBJ2-2
CDR3 protein: CASSAPQAGVIGELFF
CDR3 DNA: TGTGCCAGCAGTGCCCCCCAAGCGGGAGTTATCGGGGAGCTGTTTTTT

V gene: TRBV7-3
clone size: NA
CDR3 length: 15
D gene: TRBD1
J gene: TRBJ2-1
CDR3 protein: CASSLSTGQGYEQFF
CDR3 DNA: TGTGCCAGCAGCTTATCTACGGGACAGGGCTATGAGCAGTTCTTC

V gene: TRBV28
clone size: once
CDR3 length: 14
D gene: NA
J gene: TRBJ2-7
CDR3 protein: CASNYRIGDYEQYF
CDR3 DNA: TGTGCCAGCAATTACAGGATTGGGGACTACGAGCAGTACTTC

V gene: TRBV19
clone size: NA
CDR3 length: 15
D gene: TRBD1
J gene: TRBJ2-7
CDR3 protein: CASSISGQGLYEQHF
CDR3 DNA: TGTGCCAGTAGTATATCGGGACAGGGGTTGTACGAGCAGCACTTC

V gene: TRBV27
clone size: NA
CDR3 length: 16
D gene: NA
J gene: TRBJ1-2
CDR3 protein: CASSPELPRKIYGYTF
CDR3 DNA: TGTGCCAGCAGTCCTGAGCTCCCTAGAAAAATCTATGGCTACACCTTC

V gene: TRBV19
clone size: NA
CDR3 length: 15
D gene: NA
J gene: TRBJ1-1
CDR3 protein: CASSIGATMNTEAFF
CDR3 DNA: TGTGCCAGTAGTATAGGCGCCACTATGAACACTGAAGCTTTCTTT

V gene: TRBV5-1
clone size: NA
CDR3 length: 15
D gene: NA
J gene: TRBJ2-1
CDR3 protein: CASSLPGTGNNEQFF
CDR3 DNA: TGCGCCAGCAGCTTGCCCGGGACTGGGAACAATGAGCAGTTCTTC

V gene: TRBV19
clone size: NA
CDR3 length: 14
D gene: NA
J gene: TRBJ1-3
CDR3 protein: CASSPGTAGNTIYF
CDR3 DNA: TGTGCCAGTAGTCCAGGGACGGCTGGAAACACCATATATTTT

V gene: TRBV28
clone size: NA
CDR3 length: 16
D gene: NA
J gene: TRBJ2-5
CDR3 protein: CASSLPPTGFGETQYF
CDR3 DNA: TGTGCCAGCAGTTTACCCCCAACAGGGTTCGGGGAGACCCAGTACTTC

V gene: TRBV10-3
clone size: NA
CDR3 length: 12
D gene: NA
J gene: TRBJ1-5
CDR3 protein: CASSPSNQPQHF
CDR3 DNA: TGTGCCAGCAGCCCCAGCAATCAGCCCCAGCATTTT

V gene: TRBV23-1
clone size: NA
CDR3 length: 14
D gene: TRBD2
J gene: TRBJ2-7
CDR3 protein: CASTPGLLIYEQYF
CDR3 DNA: TGCGCCAGCACTCCGGGACTACTTATATACGAGCAGTACTTC

V gene: TRBV7-2
clone size: NA
CDR3 length: 13
D gene: NA
J gene: TRBJ2-3
CDR3 protein: CASSGGLTDTQYF
CDR3 DNA: TGTGCCAGCAGCGGGGGGCTCACAGATACGCAGTATTTT

V gene: TRBV2
clone size: NA
CDR3 length: 14
D gene: NA
J gene: TRBJ1-1
CDR3 protein: CASSEQGTNTEAFF
CDR3 DNA: TGTGCCAGCAGTGAACAGGGTACGAACACTGAAGCTTTCTTT